The clone carrying this TCR beta chain has only one observation. The data were obtained in a study of blood T cell repertoires in COVID-19. Per germline, CDR1 LGHNA and CDR2 YNFKEQ. The V segment lost 4 bases and the J segment 0 bases; nucleotides outside the gene matches: 4. The CDR3 runs to 15 residues. The table came from immunoSEQ multiplex PCR; TCRdb's copy has only in-frame clones and leaves some out. The sample gives a few hundred thousand clones, roughly 82% of which show up once; around 12% is in the top ten. Specimen: peripheral blood. This TCR derives from a man older than 75 with acute or convalescent COVID-19. V gene TRBV4-2 combines with J gene TRBJ2-5; 8 positions agree with TRBD1. This chain's CDR3 is CASSRSTGDQETQYF. The CDR3 DNA sequence: TGTGCCAGCAGCCGCTCGACAGGGGACCAAGAGACCCAGTACTTC.